This T cell receptor (beta chain) was recovered during a study of cytomegalovirus exposure and HLA in healthy donors. Study-wide context: HLA-typed donors were the source of approximately 88 million unique TCRs held in an early data release.

13 Jbeta primers and 60 Vbeta primers were used for the PCR. Generated by immunoSEQ multiplex PCR, the TCRdb table keeps only in-frame clones and is missing some. In total, the table holds under 100,000 clones. Turning to this clone: What it binds is not known.

Germline V gene data show CDR1 as SGHRS and CDR2 as YFSETQ. Trimming took 2 bases from V and 0 from J, leaving 10 bases between them. There are 15 residues in the CDR3. Study findings and constraints: Later genetic work tied a missense DCLRE1C variant to beta-chain V and J trimming. Researchers had no immune exposure information except CMV serostatus available.

The sequenced sample consisted of PBMCs. The TCR sequence derives from a woman aged 30 to 39 in good health and CMV-seronegative. The chain uses TRBV5-1 and TRBJ2-3, with D perhaps TRBD1 (6 bases). The DNA of the CDR3 is TGCGCCAGCAGCTTCTATGGGGGCAGCACAGATACGCAGTATTTT. This codes for CASSFYGGSTDTQYF. Drawing the rest from reference TRBV5-1 and TRBJ2-3, the complete variable domain is KAGVTQTPRYLIKTRGQQVTLSCSPISGHRSVSWYQQTPGQGLQFLFEYFSETQRNKGNFPGRFSGRQFSNSRSEMNVSTLELGDSALYLCASSFYGGSTDTQYFGPGTRLTVL.